Listed below are T cell receptor beta chains from one sample, sequenced in a study of response to subunit inactivated influenza vaccine. TCRdb analysed the RT-PCR reads with MiXCR anew, one entry per CDR3 protein. The profile covers around 490,000 distinct CDR3 sequences, with around 8% appearing a single time and about an eighth taken by the ten largest. The sample was PBMCs from blood, taken about 23 months after vaccination. The origin of the receptors is a man in his fifties or sixties who received an inactivated influenza vaccine. The conserved cysteine and the conserved F or W are not part of the CDR3 here.

v_call: TRBV5-1
cdr3_aa: ACRAVTNTGELF

v_call: TRBV4-3
cdr3_aa: ASSRRQGEAGELF

v_call: TRBV11-3
cdr3_aa: ASSSGLAGAPDTQY

v_call: TRBV7-2
cdr3_aa: ASSSGTGEGYT

v_call: TRBV10-3
cdr3_aa: AISGAGTSGIYNEQF

v_call: TRBV5-1
cdr3_aa: ASSTIGQGKDEQY

v_call: TRBV4-3
cdr3_aa: ASSQGGPPATQY

v_call: TRBV9
cdr3_aa: ASSGGTGGNPYYNEQF

v_call: TRBV2
cdr3_aa: ASSDNRNTEAF

v_call: TRBV29-1
cdr3_aa: SVQPGQSTDTQY

v_call: TRBV29-1
cdr3_aa: SVELGDSNQPQH

v_call: TRBV6-6
cdr3_aa: ASSSPGNYGYT

v_call: TRBV12-3/TRBV12-4
cdr3_aa: ASSIRQGPAYTEAF

v_call: TRBV7-2
cdr3_aa: ASSVTGGASPLH

v_call: TRBV12-3/TRBV12-4
cdr3_aa: ASSATHYEQY

v_call: TRBV20-1
cdr3_aa: SARDLLRGGDQPQH

v_call: TRBV12-3/TRBV12-4
cdr3_aa: ASSLVAGGRVDTQY

v_call: TRBV18
cdr3_aa: ASSPPGERGDIQY

v_call: TRBV24-1
cdr3_aa: ATKGPNTGELF

v_call: TRBV5-1
cdr3_aa: ASSVTPAEETQY

v_call: TRBV10-3
cdr3_aa: AISESIQGRDNEQF

v_call: TRBV29-1
cdr3_aa: SVETRRLNTEAF